This TCR beta chain is from a study of graft-versus-host responses after intestinal transplantation. Study overall: Uniformly, recipients were administered anti-thymocyte globulin induction with subsequent tacrolimus and steroids for 3 to 4 years. The study's findings and limits: The presence of high graft-versus-host to host-versus-graft clonal ratios in allografts characterized patients with graft-donor T cell macrochimerism. GvH clones were found in recipient marrow; some appeared first in ileum or blood.

CDR3 length equals 16 residues. V lost 6 bases and J 0 bases, leaving 17 bases between the germline ends. Looked up from germline, CDR1 is SNHLY and CDR2 is FYNNEI. Notes on this clone: The antigen is not known.

Produced via immunoSEQ multiplex PCR; TCRdb's table is partial and in-frame only. The table includes more than 95,000 clones, approximately 84% detected once. This receptor was taken from a human donor who received an intestinal transplant. This chain joins TRBV2 and TRBJ1-2; TRBD1 might be the D (6 bases). The source was unstimulated CD4+ T cells sorted from spleen or lymph node cells, collected before intestinal transplant. For the CDR3, the DNA is TGTGCCAGCAGGCGGGACACCGGCCCGACTAACTATGGCTACACCTTC. Its protein product is CASRRDTGPTNYGYTF.